This TCR beta chain appears in the sequencing data of a study of T cells after yellow fever vaccination. As regards this clonotype: Its specificity is not known.

The V and J ends lost 2 bases and 2 bases respectively, with 15 bases between them. CDR1 is MNHEY, CDR2 SVGEGT, per germline. The length of the CDR3 is 17 residues. Making TCR cDNA involved 5'RACE template switching, which added UMIs and a universal primer site. In TCRdb, the 5' RACE reads were re-called with MiXCR into one record per CDR3 protein. The data hold 300,000 to 350,000 distinct CDR3 sequences, with about 7.8% observed a single time. General observations from the study: The secondary response was weaker, and its peak arrived faster, on day 5 versus 15. CD4 and CD8 compartments shared a small share of clonotypes, likely from convergent recombination. Clones that expanded after primary vaccination mostly reappeared after the booster (96% CD4, 88% CD8).

This sequence joins TRBV6-2 or TRBV6-3 and TRBJ1-4; tentatively, D is TRBD1 (5 bases). The receptor comes from a man aged 18 to 29 who received the YFV17D yellow fever vaccine. The sample consisted of PBMCs, taken about 41 days after the first yellow fever vaccination. CDR3 in amino acids: CASSYPPGRGTNEKLFF. As DNA, the CDR3 is TGTGCCAGCAGTTACCCGCCCGGGCGGGGCACTAATGAAAAACTGTTTTTT.